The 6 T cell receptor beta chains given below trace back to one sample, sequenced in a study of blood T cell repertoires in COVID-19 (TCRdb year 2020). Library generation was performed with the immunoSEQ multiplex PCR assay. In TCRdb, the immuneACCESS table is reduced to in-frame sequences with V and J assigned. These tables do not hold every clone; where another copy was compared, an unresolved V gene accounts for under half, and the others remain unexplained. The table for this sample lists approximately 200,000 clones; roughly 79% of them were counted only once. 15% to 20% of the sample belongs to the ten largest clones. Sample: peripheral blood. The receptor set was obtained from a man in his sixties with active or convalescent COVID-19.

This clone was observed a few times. CDR3 DNA sequence: TGTGCCAGCAGCTTAGCGCCTAGCGGGTTATCCTACGAGCAGTACTTC. Encoded protein: CASSLAPSGLSYEQYF. The V and J genes are TRBV7-2 and TRBJ2-7; 8 bases line up with TRBD2. The CDR3 runs 16 residues. Unmatched junction bases numbered 5, after V lost 0 bases and J lost 1 base. The germline gives CDR1 SGHTA, CDR2 FQGNSA.

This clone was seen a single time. CDR3 bases: TGTGCCAGTAGTGTCCAAGCCGACAGGGGAACGGGGGAGCTGTTTTTT. Residues: CASSVQADRGTGELFF. This sequence joins TRBV19 and TRBJ2-2; 8 bases are shared with TRBD1. There are 16 residues in the CDR3. V gave up 5 bases and J gave up 8 bases; unmatched junction bases: 13. Germline lookup yields CDR1 LNHDA and CDR2 SQIVND (reference sequence).

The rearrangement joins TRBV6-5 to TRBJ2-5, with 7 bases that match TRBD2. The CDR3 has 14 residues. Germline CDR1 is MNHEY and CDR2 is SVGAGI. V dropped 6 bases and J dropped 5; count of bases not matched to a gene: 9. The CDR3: CASRLTREGETQYF. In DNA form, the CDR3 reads TGTGCCAGCAGACTCACTAGGGAGGGGGAGACCCAGTACTTC.

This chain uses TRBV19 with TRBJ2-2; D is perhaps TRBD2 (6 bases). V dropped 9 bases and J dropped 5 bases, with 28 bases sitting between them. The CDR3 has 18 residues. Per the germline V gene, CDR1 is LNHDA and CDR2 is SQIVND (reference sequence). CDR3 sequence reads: CASKPGRGSSFVTGELFF. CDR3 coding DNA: TGTGCCAGCAAGCCCGGTCGGGGGTCGTCTTTTGTGACCGGGGAGCTGTTTTTT.

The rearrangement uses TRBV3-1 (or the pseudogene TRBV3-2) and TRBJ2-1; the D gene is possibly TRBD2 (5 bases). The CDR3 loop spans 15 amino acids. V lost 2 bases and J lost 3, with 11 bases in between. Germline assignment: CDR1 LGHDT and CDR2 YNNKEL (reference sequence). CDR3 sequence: CASSQRGFLYNEQFF. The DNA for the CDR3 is TGTGCCAGCAGCCAACGGGGTTTTCTCTACAATGAGCAGTTCTTC.

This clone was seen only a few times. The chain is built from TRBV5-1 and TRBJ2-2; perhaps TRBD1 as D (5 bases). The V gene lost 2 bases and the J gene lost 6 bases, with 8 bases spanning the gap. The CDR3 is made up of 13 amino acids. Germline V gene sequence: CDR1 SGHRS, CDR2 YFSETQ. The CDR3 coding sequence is TGCGCCAGCAGCTTAGGGGTGGCCGGGGAGCTGTTTTTT. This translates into CASSLGVAGELFF.